The TCR beta chain described here comes from a study of T cell repertoires in cytomegalovirus infection. Broader study findings: In two of eight donors, the top clonotype was HLA-C-restricted CMV-specific.

The V gene's germline CDR1 is MNHNS and CDR2 SASEGT. V was trimmed by 10 bases and J by 0 bases, leaving 9 bases between them. This CDR3 is 12 amino acids long. To note about this clonotype: As yet, its antigen is unknown.

TCRdb re-analysed the reads in MiXCR, keeping a single row per CDR3 protein. The sample lists about 740,000 distinct CDR3 sequences; roughly a third were seen once. The V and J genes are TRBV6-1 and TRBJ1-2; no clear D. The sequence was obtained from a human donor in good health (CMV status not recorded). Some clones in this sample may be carry-over from other donors' samples. The specimen sequenced was PBMCs. The CDR3 loop reads CATRTANYGYTF. The CDR3 DNA sequence: TGTGCCACCAGAACGGCTAACTATGGCTACACCTTC.